What follows are 16 T cell receptor beta chains derived from one specimen sequenced in a study of CD8 T cells in ankylosing spondylitis. TCRdb recomputed calls from the 5' RACE reads with MiXCR, one row per CDR3 protein. The table shows under 300,000 distinct CDR3 sequences, with 15% to 20% occurring only once. The sample was blood, either unsorted or a sorted T cell fraction (not recorded which). The receptors come from a male donor with ankylosing spondylitis or in good health (not recorded which).

The genes are TRBV20-1 and TRBJ2-2; D unresolved. CDR3 length: 13 amino acids. Per germline, CDR1 DFQATT and CDR2 SNEGSKA (reference sequence). Trimming stripped 7 bases from V and 2 bases from J, with 11 bases between. CDR3 region: CSVRPPNTGELFF. The CDR3 DNA is TGCAGTGTCAGACCCCCAAACACCGGGGAGCTGTTTTTT.

The V call is TRBV10-3, the J call TRBJ2-7; D gene unclear. Trimming removed 7 bases at V and 0 bases at J, with 10 bases between. This CDR3 comprises 13 residues. Germline V gives CDR1 ENHRY, CDR2 SYGVKD. Written as DNA, the CDR3 is TGTGCCATCAAGGACGGCAGCTCCTACGAGCAGTACTTC. Protein sequence: CAIKDGSSYEQYF.

The genes are TRBV12-3 or TRBV12-4 and TRBJ2-3; the D gene is possibly TRBD1 (6 bases). This CDR3 region has 16 residues. Trimming removed 2 bases from V and 2 bases from J, with 14 bases in between. CDR3: CASSLLRAGATDTQYF. For the CDR3, the DNA is TGTGCCAGCAGTTTACTCCGGGCAGGGGCCACAGATACGCAGTATTTT.

In this sample, this clonotype turned up many times. The genes are TRBV4-1 and TRBJ2-7; the D gene is possibly TRBD2 (5 bases). Looked up from germline, CDR1 is MGHRA and CDR2 is YSYEKL. CDR3 length equals 12 residues. V dropped 4 bases and J dropped 5 bases, with 9 bases sitting between them. CDR3 amino acids: CASSPTGDEQYF. The CDR3 DNA reads TGCGCCAGCAGCCCCACCGGGGACGAGCAGTACTTC.

The chain is built from TRBV29-1 and TRBJ2-3, with D unclear. This CDR3 has 15 amino acids. V lost 0 bases to trimming and J lost 8 bases, with 18 bases between them. Per the germline V gene, CDR1 is SQVTM and CDR2 is ANQGSEA. CDR3 nucleotides: TGCAGCGTTGAAGATTACGAGTGGGGTGAAGGTACGCAGTATTTT. It translates to CSVEDYEWGEGTQYF.

This clonotype was counted only a few times. CDR3 protein: CASSLGPLGGNEQFF. The CDR3 DNA reads TGCGCCAGCAGCTTGGGGCCCCTAGGGGGCAATGAGCAGTTCTTC. The chain is built from TRBV5-1 and TRBJ2-1; TRBD1 might be the D (6 bases). CDR1 is SGHRS and CDR2 is YFSETQ in the germline V gene. V dropped 0 bases and J dropped 6 bases, with 13 bases sitting between them. CDR3 size: 15 residues. Full variable domain (remainder filled in from reference TRBV5-1 and TRBJ2-1): KAGVTQTPRYLIKTRGQQVTLSCSPISGHRSVSWYQQTPGQGLQFLFEYFSETQRNKGNFPGRFSGRQFSNSRSEMNVSTLELGDSALYLCASSLGPLGGNEQFFGPGTRLTVL.

This clonotype showed up many times. V gene TRBV3-1 combines with J gene TRBJ2-1; 9 bases line up with TRBD2. The CDR3 extends over 17 amino acids. V lost 0 bases and J lost 0; bases outside the gene matches: 3. Germline values: CDR1 LGHDT, CDR2 YNNKEL (reference sequence). CDR3 sequence reads: CASSQDPSGVSYNEQFF. The CDR3 DNA follows: TGTGCCAGCAGCCAAGATCCTAGCGGGGTCTCCTACAATGAGCAGTTCTTC.

This clonotype was observed at least ten times. The chain couples TRBV7-2 to TRBJ2-5, with D possibly being TRBD2 (5 bases). Germline V gene data show CDR1 as SGHTA and CDR2 as FQGNSA. V lost 10 bases to trimming and J lost 5 bases, with 20 bases between them. CDR3 length equals 14 residues. The CDR3, as DNA: TGTGCCACCATAACGACTATACCTGAGGAGACCCAGTACTTC. Amino acids: CATITTIPEETQYF. Combining the CDR3 with reference TRBV7-2 and TRBJ2-5 gives the whole variable domain GAGVSQSPSNKVTEKGKDVELRCDPISGHTALYWYRQSLGQGLEFLIYFQGNSAPDKSGLPSDRFSAERTGGSVSTLTIQRTQQEDSAVYLCATITTIPEETQYFGPGTRLLVL.

This clonotype occurred many times. The CDR3: CSARDGTGAYGYTF. The CDR3 nucleotides are TGCAGTGCTAGAGATGGGACAGGGGCTTACGGCTACACCTTC. The chain employs TRBV20-1 and TRBJ1-2; 10 bases align to TRBD1. The germline gives CDR1 DFQATT, CDR2 SNEGSKA (reference sequence). V gave up 0 bases and J gave up 8 bases; unmatched junction bases: 6. There are 14 residues in the CDR3.

This clonotype showed up many times. This chain joins TRBV5-1 and TRBJ2-3, with 9 positions matching TRBD1. V was pared by 2 bases and J by 5 bases, with 3 bases of the junction left unmatched. The CDR3 has 14 residues. Germline V gene sequence: CDR1 SGHRS, CDR2 YFSETQ. The CDR3 nucleotides read TGCGCCAGCAGCTTCGGACAGGGGATAGATACGCAGTATTTT. It specifies CASSFGQGIDTQYF.

The V and J genes are TRBV20-1 and TRBJ2-7, with 9 bases that match TRBD2. Germline V CDR1 and CDR2: DFQATT, SNEGSKA (reference sequence). The CDR3 spans 13 residues. Losses at the gene ends were 3 bases for V and 4 bases for J; bases not matched to a gene: 4. CDR3 sequence (DNA): TGCAGTGCTAGGACTAGCGGAGATTACGAGCAGTACTTC. Translation gives CSARTSGDYEQYF.

The chain joins TRBV12-3 or TRBV12-4 to TRBJ1-1, with a tentative D call TRBD1 (5 bases). The CDR3 length is 14 residues. Trimming removed 6 bases at V and 5 bases at J, with 16 bases between. DNA of the CDR3: TGTGCCAGCAGGGACCGTGGGACGGGGACTGAAGCTTTCTTT. Translation: CASRDRGTGTEAFF.

There are many counts of this clonotype. V and J are TRBV20-1 and TRBJ2-5, with D tentatively TRBD1 (5 bases). V was clipped by 3 bases and J by 1 base, with 9 bases between them. The V gene's germline CDR1 is DFQATT and CDR2 SNEGSKA (reference sequence). CDR3 length: 13 amino acids. The CDR3 region has the DNA TGCAGTGCTAGTCACAGGTGCCAAGAGACCCAGTACTTC. Encoded protein: CSASHRCQETQYF.

V is TRBV7-9 and J is TRBJ2-3, with 7 bases matching TRBD1. Germline assignment: CDR1 SEHNR and CDR2 FQNEAQ (reference sequence). With 4 bases clipped from V and 2 bases from J, the junction kept 3 bases outside the gene matches. The CDR3 has 14 amino acids. CDR3 DNA sequence: TGTGCCAGCAGCTCCGGGACAGTCACAGATACGCAGTATTTT. Its protein is CASSSGTVTDTQYF. The whole variable domain, filled in from reference TRBV7-9 and TRBJ2-3, reads DTGVSQNPRHKITKRGQNVTFRCDPISEHNRLYWYRQTLGQGPEFLTYFQNEAQLEKSRLLSDRFSAERPKGSFSTLEIQRTEQGDSAMYLCASSSGTVTDTQYFGPGTRLTVL.

The rearrangement links TRBV11-2 to TRBJ2-3; D is possibly TRBD2 (5 bases). CDR1 is SGHAT, CDR2 FQNNGV, per germline. The V end was cut by 5 bases, the J end by 7 bases, with 16 bases between. The CDR3 has 14 amino acids. The CDR3 sequence is CASSPPGVVNTQYF. In DNA, the CDR3 is TGTGCCAGCAGCCCTCCCGGGGTTGTGAATACGCAGTATTTT.

This clonotype has more than one count but fewer than ten. The V gene is TRBV2, the J gene TRBJ2-7, with TRBD1 matching 9 bases. The CDR3 has 16 amino acids. Trimming cost V 8 bases and J 3 bases; bases outside gene matches: 14. Germline assignment: CDR1 SNHLY and CDR2 FYNNEI. CDR3 nucleotide sequence: TGTGCCAGCGGGACAAAAAAAACAGGGGGCCTCTACGAGCAGTACTTC. Protein: CASGTKKTGGLYEQYF.